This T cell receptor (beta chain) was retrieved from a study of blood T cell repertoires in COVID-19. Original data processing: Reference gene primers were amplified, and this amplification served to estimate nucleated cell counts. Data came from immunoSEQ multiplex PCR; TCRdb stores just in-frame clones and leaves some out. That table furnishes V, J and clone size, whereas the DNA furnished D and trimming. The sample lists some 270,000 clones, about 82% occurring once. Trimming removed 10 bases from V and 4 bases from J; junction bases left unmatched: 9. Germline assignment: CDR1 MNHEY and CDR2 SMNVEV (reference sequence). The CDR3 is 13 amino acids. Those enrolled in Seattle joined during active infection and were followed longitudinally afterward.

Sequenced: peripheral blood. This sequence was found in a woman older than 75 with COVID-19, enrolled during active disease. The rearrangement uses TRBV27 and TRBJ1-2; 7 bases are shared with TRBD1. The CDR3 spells CATISGQSYGYTF. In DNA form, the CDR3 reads TGTGCCACCATATCGGGACAGAGCTATGGCTACACCTTC.